This TCR beta chain was sequenced in a study of CD4 T cells in relation to SARS-CoV-2 and coronaviruses. Study observations and caveats: The cross-reactivity analysis covered only spike protein, not other viral proteins.

The V gene's germline CDR1 is SGHTA and CDR2 FQGTGA. V lost 5 bases, J lost 5 bases, and 19 bases lay in between. This CDR3 comprises 15 residues. In regard to this clone: Its specificity is unknown.

Libraries were prepared by immunoSEQ multiplex PCR; TCRdb keeps only in-frame clonotypes and omits some of them. The data show approximately 50,000 clones, with approximately 90% seen just once and roughly 0.37% held by the top ten. Sequenced input: naive CD4+ T cells from PBMCs. Sample subset: naive CD4+ T cells isolated by negative enrichment. This clonotype originated in an adult with COVID-19. The chain carries TRBV7-3 and TRBJ2-7; D not resolved. The CDR3 DNA reads TGTGCCAGCAGCCCCAACTCTGGCTCATGGGACGAGCAGTACTTC. Translated, it gives CASSPNSGSWDEQYF.